This TCR beta chain derives from a study of T cell responses to AZD1222 COVID-19 vaccine. Study results and caveats: Donors, mostly white British, included more females; clonal diversity was possibly underestimated. Just a handful of people given AZD1222 tested seropositive at baseline. Breadth and depth of Spike-specific TCRs rose after two AZD1222 doses. Targeting of unmutated variant regions was reportedly seen in nearly half of spike-specific TCRs.

The data were produced by immunoSEQ multiplex PCR, yet TCRdb's version contains in-frame clones alone and is incomplete. Of about 120,000 clones in the sample, around 89% were seen once. Of note for this clone: As yet, its antigen is unknown.

This TCR derives from an adult in good health. Here the sequenced sample was peripheral blood, taken on day 0 of AZD1222 vaccination.

In DNA, the CDR3 is TGTGCCACCTCAACCGGACAGGGTACTAACTATGGCTACACCTTC. Translated: CATSTGQGTNYGYTF. The chain employs TRBV6-4 and TRBJ1-2; 8 bases map to TRBD1. From germline, CDR1 is MRHNA and CDR2 SNTAGT. This CDR3 comprises 15 residues. Trimming cost V 10 bases and J 0 bases; bases outside gene matches: 10.